This TCR beta chain comes out of a study of cytotoxic CD8 clonotypes in ibrutinib-treated CLL. Study summary: 24 partial and 2 complete responses; at median 68 months, roughly 15 remitted, around twelve progressed.

The CDR3 runs 13 residues. Looked up from germline, CDR1 is KGHSH and CDR2 is LQKENI. V was pared by 6 bases and J by 6 bases, with 4 bases of the junction left unmatched. To note about this clone: The antigen is unknown.

With sequencing, the targeted depth ranged from 1 in 200,000 to 1 in 1 million T cells. Some clones are missing from TCRdb's copy, which holds only in-frame ones; the method was immunoSEQ multiplex PCR. The repertoire has nearly 25,000 clones, over 55% of them found once; the top ten carry around 44%. Overall study findings and caveats: Clonality at baseline surpassed age-matched healthy donors and tracked circulating CD8+ T-cell counts. Clonality increased with ibrutinib response but returned toward baseline at progression.

Sample: PBMCs, taken after 12 months of ibrutinib treatment. The chain employs TRBV18 and TRBJ2-7; 11 positions match TRBD1. This sequence was found in a human donor with chronic lymphocytic leukemia. CDR3 sequence (DNA): TGTGCCAGCTCGCCCGGGACAGGGGGCGAGCAGTACTTC. It specifies CASSPGTGGEQYF.